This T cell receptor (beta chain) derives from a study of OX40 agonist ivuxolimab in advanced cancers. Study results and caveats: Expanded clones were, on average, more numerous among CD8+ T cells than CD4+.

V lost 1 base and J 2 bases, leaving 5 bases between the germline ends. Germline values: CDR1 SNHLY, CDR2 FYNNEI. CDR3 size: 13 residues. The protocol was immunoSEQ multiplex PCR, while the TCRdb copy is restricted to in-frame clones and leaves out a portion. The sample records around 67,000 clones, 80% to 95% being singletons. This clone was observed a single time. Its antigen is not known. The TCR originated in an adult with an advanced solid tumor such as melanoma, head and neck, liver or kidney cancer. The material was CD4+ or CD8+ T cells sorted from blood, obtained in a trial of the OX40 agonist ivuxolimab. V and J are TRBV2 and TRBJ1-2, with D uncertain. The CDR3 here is CASSEGLNYGYTF. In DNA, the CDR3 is TGTGCCAGCAGTGAAGGGCTAAACTATGGCTACACCTTC.